The clone carrying this T cell receptor beta chain was seen only a few times. The antigen is not known. The record originates from a study of metastatic and nonmetastatic thyroid tumors. For the study at large: Repertoire comparisons spanned blood and tumor or nodule tissue from malignant and benign thyroid patients. Broader study findings: It was reportedly found that TCR beta diversity was significantly higher in malignant thyroid tumors than in benign nodules, a difference seen in both blood and tumor samples.

Each patient came to thyroid surgery without any prior treatment (of any kind). The V end was cut by 6 bases, the J end by 3 bases, with 11 bases between. The germline V gene has CDR1 SGHTA and CDR2 FQGNSA. There are 13 residues in the CDR3. MiXCR reprocessed the PCR reads for TCRdb. The sample lists several thousand clones; around 35% were seen once. The sequencing input was adjacent normal tissue. The chain employs TRBV7-2 and TRBJ2-5, with D possibly being TRBD1 (5 bases). The receptor comes from a female donor with papillary thyroid cancer or a benign thyroid nodule (not recorded which). Some clones in this sample may be carry-over from other donors' samples. For the CDR3, the DNA is TGTGCCAGCAGGGCAGGGTCGGAAGAGACCCAGTACTTC. Translating gives CASRAGSEETQYF. Filled out from reference TRBV7-2 and TRBJ2-5, the complete variable domain reads GAGVSQSPSNKVTEKGKDVELRCDPISGHTALYWYRQSLGQGLEFLIYFQGNSAPDKSGLPSDRFSAERTGGSVSTLTIQRTQQEDSAVYLCASRAGSEETQYFGPGTRLLVL.